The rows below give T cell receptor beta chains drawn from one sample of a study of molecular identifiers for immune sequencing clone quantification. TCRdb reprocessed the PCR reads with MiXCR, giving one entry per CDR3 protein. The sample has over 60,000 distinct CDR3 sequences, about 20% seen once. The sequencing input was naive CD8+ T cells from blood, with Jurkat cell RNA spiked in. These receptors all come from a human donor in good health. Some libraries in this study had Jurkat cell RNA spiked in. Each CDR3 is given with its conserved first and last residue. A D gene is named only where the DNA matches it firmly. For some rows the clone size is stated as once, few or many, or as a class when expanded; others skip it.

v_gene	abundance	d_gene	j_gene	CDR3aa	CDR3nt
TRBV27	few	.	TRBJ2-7	CASGRRGNAGVSSYEQYF	TGTGCCAGCGGCCGTCGGGGCAACGCCGGGGTCAGCTCCTACGAGCAGTACTTC
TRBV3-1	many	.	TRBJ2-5	CASSQGASFQETQYF	TGTGCCAGCAGCCAAGGTGCCAGTTTCCAAGAGACCCAGTACTTC
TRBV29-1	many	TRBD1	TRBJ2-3	CSVGGTGPTDTQYF	TGCAGCGTTGGGGGGACAGGGCCCACAGATACGCAGTATTTT
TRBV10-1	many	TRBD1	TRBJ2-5	CASSDRGRHGETQYF	TGCGCCAGCAGTGACAGGGGGCGTCACGGAGAGACCCAGTACTTC
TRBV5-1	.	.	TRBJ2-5	CASSLGVVEETQYF	TGCGCCAGCAGCTTGGGGGTGGTGGAAGAGACCCAGTACTTC
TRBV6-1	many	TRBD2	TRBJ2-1	CASSEARLAFEQFF	TGTGCCAGCAGTGAAGCGAGACTAGCGTTTGAGCAGTTCTTC
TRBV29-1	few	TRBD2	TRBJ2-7	CSVEEGSSGGREQYF	TGCAGCGTTGAAGAGGGGTCGAGCGGGGGTAGGGAGCAGTACTTC
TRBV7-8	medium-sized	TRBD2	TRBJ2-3	CASSPGLIGASGDPTDTQYF	TGTGCCAGCAGCCCCGGGCTGATTGGTGCTAGCGGGGATCCCACAGATACGCAGTATTTT
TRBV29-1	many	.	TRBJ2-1	CSPPWEEYNEQFF	TGCAGCCCCCCCTGGGAGGAGTACAATGAGCAGTTCTTC
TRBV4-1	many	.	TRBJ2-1	CASSQEVVPNEQFF	TGCGCCAGCAGCCAAGAGGTCGTCCCCAATGAGCAGTTCTTC
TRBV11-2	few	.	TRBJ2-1	CASRRVRLGEQFF	TGTGCCAGCAGGAGGGTCCGTCTAGGGGAGCAGTTCTTC
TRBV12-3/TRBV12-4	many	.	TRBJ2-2	CASTSVGELFF	TGTGCCAGCACCTCCGTCGGGGAGCTGTTTTTT
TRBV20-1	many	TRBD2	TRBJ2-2	CSAGGLAGINTGELFF	TGCAGTGCTGGGGGACTAGCGGGGATCAACACCGGGGAGCTGTTTTTT
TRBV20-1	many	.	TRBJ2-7	CSAREVGEAEQYF	TGCAGTGCTAGAGAAGTCGGGGAAGCCGAGCAGTACTTC
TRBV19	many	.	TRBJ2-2	CASSMWGKAGELFF	TGTGCCAGTAGTATGTGGGGAAAGGCCGGGGAGCTGTTTTTT
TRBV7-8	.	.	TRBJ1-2	CASSSPGRMLNGYTF	TGTGCCAGCAGCTCACCGGGACGGATGTTAAATGGCTACACCTTC
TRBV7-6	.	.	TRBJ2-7	CASSTGPHSYEQHF	TGTGCCAGCAGCACCGGTCCTCACTCCTACGAGCAGCACTTC
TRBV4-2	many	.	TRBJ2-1	CASSQQGPPPYNEQFF	TGTGCCAGCAGCCAACAGGGCCCGCCGCCTTACAATGAGCAGTTCTTC
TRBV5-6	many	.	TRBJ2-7	CASSLVSSRAGVNF	TGTGCCAGCAGCTTGGTTTCTAGCCGGGCGGGTGTGAACTTC
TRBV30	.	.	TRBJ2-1	CAWSPSHNEQFF	TGTGCCTGGAGCCCATCCCACAATGAGCAGTTCTTC
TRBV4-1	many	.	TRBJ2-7	CASSLRTAYEQYF	TGCGCCAGCAGCCTAAGGACAGCCTACGAGCAGTACTTC
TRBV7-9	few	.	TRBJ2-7	CASSSNDGYEQYF	TGTGCCAGCAGCTCGAACGATGGCTACGAGCAGTACTTC
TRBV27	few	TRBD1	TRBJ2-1	CASSLTPTGVEQFF	TGTGCCAGCAGTCTCACTCCGACAGGGGTTGAGCAGTTCTTC
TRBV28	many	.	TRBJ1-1	CASSFGGRATEAFF	TGTGCCAGCAGTTTCGGCGGGAGAGCGACTGAAGCTTTCTTT
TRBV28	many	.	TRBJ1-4	CASSSPGDLTNEKLFF	TGTGCCAGCAGTTCTCCAGGGGATTTAACTAATGAAAAACTGTTTTTT
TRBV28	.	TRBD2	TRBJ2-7	CASSSYREAGGIGYEQYF	TGTGCCAGCAGTTCATACAGGGAAGCGGGAGGGATCGGCTACGAGCAGTACTTC
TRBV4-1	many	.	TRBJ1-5	CASSQERGEPQHF	TGCGCCAGCAGCCAAGAGAGGGGAGAGCCCCAGCATTTT
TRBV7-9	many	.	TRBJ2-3	CASSPSNTDTQYF	TGTGCCAGCAGCCCCTCAAACACAGATACGCAGTATTTT
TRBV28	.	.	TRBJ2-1	CASSSLGEGGNEQFF	TGTGCCAGCAGTTCCCTCGGAGAGGGAGGCAATGAGCAGTTCTTC
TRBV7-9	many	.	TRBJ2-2	CASSLVGLNTGELFF	TGTGCCAGCAGCTTAGTGGGACTGAACACCGGGGAGCTGTTTTTT
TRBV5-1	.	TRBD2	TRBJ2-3	CASSSRLAGPDTQYF	TGCGCCAGCAGCTCTAGACTAGCGGGTCCAGATACGCAGTATTTT
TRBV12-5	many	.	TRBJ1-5	CASGLEQQGGIGNQPQHF	TGTGCTAGTGGTTTGGAACAACAGGGCGGGATTGGCAATCAGCCCCAGCATTTT
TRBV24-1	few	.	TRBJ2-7	CATSDSDMTEQYF	TGTGCCACCAGTGATTCTGACATGACTGAGCAGTACTTC
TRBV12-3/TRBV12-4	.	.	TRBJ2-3	CASSPVGSYTDTQYF	TGTGCCAGCAGTCCCGTGGGCAGTTACACAGATACGCAGTATTTT
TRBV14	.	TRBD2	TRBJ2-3	CASSQASGGPTDTQYF	TGTGCCAGCAGCCAAGCTTCGGGAGGGCCCACAGATACGCAGTATTTT
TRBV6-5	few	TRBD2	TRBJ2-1	CASSSRLAGEGYNEQFF	TGTGCCAGCAGTTCCAGACTAGCGGGAGAAGGGTACAATGAGCAGTTCTTC
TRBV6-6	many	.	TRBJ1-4	CASSYRENEKLFF	TGTGCCAGCAGTTACAGGGAGAATGAAAAACTGTTTTTT
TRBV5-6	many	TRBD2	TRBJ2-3	CASSSPLPGGPGDTQYF	TGTGCCAGCAGCTCCCCCCTTCCGGGAGGGCCAGGAGATACGCAGTATTTT
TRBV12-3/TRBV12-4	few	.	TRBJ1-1	CASSPTLPSRGTEAFF	TGTGCCAGCAGTCCAACGCTACCATCCAGGGGAACTGAAGCTTTCTTT
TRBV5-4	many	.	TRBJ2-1	CASSGGWGYNEQFF	TGTGCCAGCAGCGGGGGTTGGGGCTACAATGAGCAGTTCTTC
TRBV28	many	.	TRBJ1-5	CASSFPDTLNQPQHF	TGTGCCAGCAGTTTCCCAGACACCCTCAATCAGCCCCAGCATTTT
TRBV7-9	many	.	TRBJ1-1	CASSLESGLNTEAFF	TGTGCCAGCAGCTTAGAGTCAGGTCTGAACACTGAAGCTTTCTTT
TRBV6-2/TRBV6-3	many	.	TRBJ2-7	CASIRGQIYREQYF	TGTGCCAGCATCCGCGGACAGATTTACCGGGAGCAGTACTTC
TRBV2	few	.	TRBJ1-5	CASSERTSNQPQHF	TGTGCCAGCAGTGAAAGGACTAGCAATCAGCCCCAGCATTTT
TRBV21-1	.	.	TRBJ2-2	CASSKQGPNTGELFF	TGTGCCAGCAGCAAACAGGGGCCCAACACCGGGGAGCTGTTTTTT
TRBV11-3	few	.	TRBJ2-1	CASSFGTHQFF	TGTGCCAGCAGCTTTGGAACTCATCAGTTCTTC
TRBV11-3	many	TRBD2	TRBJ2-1	CASSRTSGSEQFF	TGTGCCAGCAGCCGGACTAGCGGGAGTGAGCAGTTCTTC
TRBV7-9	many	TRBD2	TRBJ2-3	CAAAASGSTDTQYF	TGTGCCGCCGCGGCTAGCGGTAGCACAGATACGCAGTATTTT
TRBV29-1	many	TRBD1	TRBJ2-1	CSGGATGLSYEQFF	TGCAGCGGCGGAGCGACAGGGTTAAGTTATGAGCAGTTCTTC
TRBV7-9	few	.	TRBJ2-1	CASSLFVASSYNEQFF	TGTGCCAGCAGCTTATTCGTGGCCTCCTCCTACAATGAGCAGTTCTTC
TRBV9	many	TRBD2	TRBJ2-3	CASSEDPSGRRPDTQYF	TGTGCCAGCAGCGAGGACCCTAGCGGGAGGAGGCCAGATACGCAGTATTTT
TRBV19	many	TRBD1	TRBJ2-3	CASSQTGFSTDTQYF	TGTGCCAGTAGCCAGACAGGGTTTAGCACAGATACGCAGTATTTT
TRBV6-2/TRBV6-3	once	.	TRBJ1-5	CASSSTDVKGSNQPQHF	TGTGCCAGCAGCTCAACAGACGTCAAGGGGAGCAATCAGCCCCAGCATTTT
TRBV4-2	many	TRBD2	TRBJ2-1	CASSQGVSSGIQDEQFF	TGTGCCAGCAGCCAAGGCGTTTCTAGCGGGATTCAGGATGAGCAGTTCTTC
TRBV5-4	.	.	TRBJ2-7	CASSVGGGLPPGYEQYF	TGTGCCAGCAGCGTGGGAGGGGGCTTACCCCCTGGGTACGAGCAGTACTTC
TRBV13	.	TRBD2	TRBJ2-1	CASSPLKDSAGGRYNEQFF	TGTGCCAGCAGCCCATTAAAAGACTCAGCGGGAGGTAGATACAATGAGCAGTTCTTC
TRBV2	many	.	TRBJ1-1	CASINGLNTEAFF	TGTGCCAGCATCAACGGGCTGAACACTGAAGCTTTCTTT
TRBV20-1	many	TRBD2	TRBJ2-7	CSAREKGRTSSYEQYF	TGCAGTGCTAGAGAGAAGGGGCGGACTAGCTCCTACGAGCAGTACTTC